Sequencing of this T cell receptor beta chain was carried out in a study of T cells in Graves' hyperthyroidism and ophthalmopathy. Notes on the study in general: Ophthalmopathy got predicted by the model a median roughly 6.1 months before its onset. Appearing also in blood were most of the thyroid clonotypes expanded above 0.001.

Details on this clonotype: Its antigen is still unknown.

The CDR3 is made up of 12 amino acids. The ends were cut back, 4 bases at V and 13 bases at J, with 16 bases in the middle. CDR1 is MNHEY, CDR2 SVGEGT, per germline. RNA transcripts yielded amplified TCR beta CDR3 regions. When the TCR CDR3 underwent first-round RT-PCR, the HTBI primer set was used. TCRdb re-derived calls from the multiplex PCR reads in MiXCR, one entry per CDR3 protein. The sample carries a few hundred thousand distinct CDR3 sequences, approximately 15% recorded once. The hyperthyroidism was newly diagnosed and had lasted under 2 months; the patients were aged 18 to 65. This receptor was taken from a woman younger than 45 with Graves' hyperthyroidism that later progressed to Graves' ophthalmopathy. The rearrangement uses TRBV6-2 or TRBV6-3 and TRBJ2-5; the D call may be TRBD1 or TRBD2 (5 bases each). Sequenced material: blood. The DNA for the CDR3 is TGTGCCAGCAGTTCCACCGGGACCCCAAGGTACTTC. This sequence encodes CASSSTGTPRYF.